Sequencing of this TCR beta chain was carried out in a study of OX40 agonist ivuxolimab in advanced cancers. Study-level findings and limits: Clonal expansion was seen in CD4+ and CD8+ blood T cells by week 6 at 0.1 to 3.0 mg/kg. It was also the case that some nonresponders had low normalized T-cell clonal expansion.

Produced via immunoSEQ multiplex PCR; TCRdb's table is partial and in-frame only. This table has approximately 48,000 clones, 80% appearing once. V gave up 0 bases and J gave up 1 base, with 9 bases separating them. Germline CDR1 is MNHNY and CDR2 is SVGAGI (reference sequence). The CDR3 covers 15 residues. Of note for this clone: What it recognizes is unknown.

The genes are TRBV6-6 and TRBJ1-1; D not certain. The sequence was obtained from an adult with an advanced solid tumor such as melanoma, head and neck, liver or kidney cancer. Here the sequenced sample was CD4+ or CD8+ T cells sorted from blood, taken in a trial of the OX40 agonist ivuxolimab. The CDR3 DNA is TGTGCCAGCAGTTACTCCTCTCGGGGGAACACTGAAGCTTTCTTT. Residues: CASSYSSRGNTEAFF.